The text below deals with one TCR beta chain. Which antigen it targets is not known. Within one base of it there is no much larger clone, and no base qualities were kept. These data are taken from a study of post-analysis software for immune sequencing data (dated by TCRdb to the mid-2010s). For the study in its entirety: The recorded disease courses included relapsing-remitting, secondary progressive and progressive-relapsing multiple sclerosis, and some patients had no subtype annotation. The patient repertoires were set against eleven to twelve previously published healthy control repertoires from donors whose ages ranged from roughly 6 to 25 years. A subset of samples was prepared in parallel using single-end sample barcoding, then pooled and co-amplified after Illumina adapter ligation. Results and caveats for the whole study, not just this receptor: Normalized Chao1 diversity was significantly lower in multiple sclerosis patients than controls, suggesting substantial peripheral T-cell clonal expansion. Direct clustering with F measure revealed strong co-clustering of samples prepared in the same batch, which led to a batch-effect correction. The multiple sclerosis patient group was slightly younger than the control group. Patients showed significantly higher frequencies than controls for a handful of TRBV segments, among them TRBV5-6, TRBV5-1 and TRBV20-1.

The germline V gene (reference sequence) specifies SEHNR as CDR1 and FQNEAQ as CDR2. From cysteine to phenylalanine, the CDR3 is 15 amino acids long. The DNA shown is the 45-base CDR3, in frame from base 1. Compared with germline, V lacks 5 bases and J lacks 6 bases; bases without a gene match: 12. Library method: PCR. Instrument used: Illumina HiSeq 2500. Unique molecular identifiers were incorporated into TCR beta cDNA libraries to reduce PCR and sequencing biases. Every 1 to 10 million input T cells yielded some 500,000 cDNA molecules, meaning each molecule approximated one T cell. Patient libraries were prepared and sequenced with the same protocol used for the earlier healthy control dataset. Within a given batch, samples were prepared together, multiplexed and sequenced on the same HiSeq lane. Under the source paper's analysis protocol: Raw barcoded reads were processed with MIGEC, and single-read molecular identifier groups were discarded before consensus assembly and CDR3 extraction. Clonotype tables were post-analysed with VDJtools, normalizing diversity by down-sampling all datasets to the smallest sample size. In repertoire overlap clustering, CDR3 amino acid sequences, but not nucleotide sequences, were matched to correct batch-related cross-sample contamination. The public sequencing data were trimmed at Q25 with fastp and processed into clonotypes with MiXCR by TCRdb, which kept only in-frame beta chains. Each entry is one CDR3 protein sequence, shown with its most common DNA and genes. These V and J calls derive from TCRdb rather than the authors' analysis. The sample yields approximately 460,000 distinct CDR3 sequences; around 40% were counted once. Roughly 12% of the sample comes from the top ten.

TCR beta repertoires were profiled from peripheral blood of roughly 13 young patients with multiple sclerosis to demonstrate the VDJtools post-analysis software. The multiple sclerosis patients were children and adolescents ranging in age from about 6 to 17 years. This sequence uses TRBV7-9 and TRBJ2-5; 7 bases in the junction line up with TRBD2. Sequenced input: blood. This receptor was taken from a girl aged 10-17 years with multiple sclerosis. In nucleotide form, the sequence is TGTGCCAGCAGCAATACCGGGACGGGGGGAAAGACCCAGTACTTC. Translated, it gives CASSNTGTGGKTQYF.